The TCR beta chain described here comes from a study of blood T cell repertoires in COVID-19. The overall study: Specimens from acute and convalescent COVID-19 originated in the United States, Italy and Spain. Sources were T cells, B-cell-depleted T cells, or PBMCs; the material itself was cDNA or gDNA.

Per the original methods: Reference gene primer amplification yielded estimated nucleated cell counts. The repertoire was sequenced with immunoSEQ multiplex PCR; TCRdb's copy has only in-frame clones and lacks some. V, J and clone size derive from that table, while D and trimming were established from the DNA sequence. In the table there are some 400,000 clones, around 87% of which are singletons. Per the germline V gene, CDR1 is KGHSH and CDR2 is LQKENI. This CDR3 spans 14 amino acids. Trimming took 7 bases from V and 1 from J; bases not matched to a gene: 3. This chain uses TRBV18 with TRBJ2-7, with TRBD1 matching 11 bases. Sample: peripheral blood. The sequence was obtained from a woman under 40 with COVID-19, enrolled during active disease. This chain's CDR3 is CASFRDRGSYEQYF. DNA of the CDR3: TGTGCCAGCTTCCGGGACAGGGGGTCCTACGAGCAGTACTTC. The whole variable domain, filled in from reference TRBV18 and TRBJ2-7, reads NAGVMQNPRHLVRRRGQEARLRCSPMKGHSHVYWYRQLPEEGLKFMVYLQKENIIDESGMPKERFSAEFPKEGPSILRIQQVVRGDSAAYFCASFRDRGSYEQYFGPGTRLTVT.